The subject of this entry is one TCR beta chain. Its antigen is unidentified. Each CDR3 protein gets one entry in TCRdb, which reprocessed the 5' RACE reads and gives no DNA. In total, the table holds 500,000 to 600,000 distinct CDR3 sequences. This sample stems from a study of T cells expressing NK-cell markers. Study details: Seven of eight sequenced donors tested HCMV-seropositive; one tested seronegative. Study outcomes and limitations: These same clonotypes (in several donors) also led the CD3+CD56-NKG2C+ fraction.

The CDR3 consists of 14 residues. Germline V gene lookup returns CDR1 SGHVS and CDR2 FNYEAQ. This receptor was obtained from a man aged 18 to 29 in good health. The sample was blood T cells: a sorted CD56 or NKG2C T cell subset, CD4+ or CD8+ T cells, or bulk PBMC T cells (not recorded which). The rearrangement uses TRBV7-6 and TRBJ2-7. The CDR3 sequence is CASSHYKSSYEQYF.